Below, 28 T cell receptor beta chains from the same sample are listed, as sequenced in a study of blood T cell repertoires in COVID-19. Assay: immunoSEQ multiplex PCR; the TCRdb copy retains only in-frame clones and omits some. This table has approximately 330,000 clones, approximately 88% appearing once. Material: peripheral blood. These receptor sequences come from a man between 25 and 39 years old with COVID-19, enrolled during active disease.

The genes are TRBV24-1 and TRBJ2-1, with 14 bases that match TRBD2. Germline values: CDR1 KGHDR, CDR2 SFDVKD. This CDR3 region has 15 residues. V lost 2 bases, J lost 8 bases, and 1 base stayed unmatched. CDR3 nucleotide sequence: TGTGCCACCAGTGATTCGACTAGCGGGAGGGATGAGCAGTTCTTC. This encodes CATSDSTSGRDEQFF.

The chain has TRBV11-2 and TRBJ2-2, with 11 bases fitting TRBD2. The CDR3 totals 15 residues. The germline gives CDR1 SGHAT, CDR2 FQNNGV. The V gene end was trimmed by 11 bases and the J gene end by 7 bases; junction bases not matched to a gene: 12. The CDR3 loop reads CAVRGSGRGGGELFF. The CDR3 region has the DNA TGTGCCGTCAGGGGTAGCGGGAGGGGCGGCGGGGAGCTGTTTTTT.

In its sample, this clone was seen once. The V and J genes are TRBV6-5 and TRBJ2-1, with TRBD2 matching over 7 bases. The V and J ends lost 7 bases and 2 bases, in that order; junction bases with no gene match: 5. The CDR3 has 14 amino acids. CDR1 and CDR2 (germline): MNHEY, SVGAGI. CDR3 protein: CASTLAPAYNEQFF. The CDR3 DNA reads TGTGCCAGCACACTAGCGCCTGCCTACAATGAGCAGTTCTTC.

This rearrangement joins TRBV5-1 to TRBJ2-1; TRBD1 is a possible D gene (5 bases). V lost 3 bases to trimming and J lost 8 bases, with 27 bases between them. The CDR3 consists of 18 residues. Germline CDR1 reads SGHRS; CDR2 reads YFSETQ. The CDR3 DNA sequence: TGCGCCAGCAGCTCGCGGCGCTTCAGCGCCACATGGGGCGATGAGCAGTTCTTC. Translation: CASSSRRFSATWGDEQFF.

The V gene is TRBV27, the J gene TRBJ2-7; TRBD2 agrees at 12 bases. The V segment lost 5 bases and the J segment 6 bases; nucleotides outside the gene matches: 5. Germline V CDR1 and CDR2: MNHEY, SMNVEV (reference sequence). This CDR3 contains 14 residues. CDR3 nucleotides: TGTGCCAGCAGTCCGACTAGCGGGAGACGCGAGCAGTACTTC. Protein sequence: CASSPTSGRREQYF.

J is TRBJ2-5 and V is TRBV12-3 or TRBV12-4; unclear D gene. V was trimmed by 6 bases and J by 0 bases, leaving 5 bases between them. This CDR3 comprises 12 residues. The CDR3 protein is CASRSDQETQYF. CDR3 nucleotides: TGTGCCAGCAGATCCGACCAAGAGACCCAGTACTTC.

V gene TRBV2 combines with J gene TRBJ2-1; 7 positions agree with TRBD2. Germline V gene lookup returns CDR1 SNHLY and CDR2 FYNNEI. This CDR3 region has 14 residues. Trimming at V came to 3 bases and at J to 6 bases, leaving 5 bases not matched to a gene. The DNA of the CDR3 is TGTGCCAGCAGTGAGGCTAGCGGCCGCAATGAGCAGTTCTTC. Translating gives CASSEASGRNEQFF.

This chain connects TRBV27 to TRBJ2-7; the match to TRBD1 covers 9 bases. There are 15 residues in the CDR3. Germline assignment: CDR1 MNHEY and CDR2 SMNVEV (reference sequence). Trimming cost V 3 bases and J 1 base; bases outside gene matches: 4. The CDR3 DNA is TGTGCCAGCAGTTTCGGGACAGGGTCATCCTACGAGCAGTACTTC. Protein product: CASSFGTGSSYEQYF.

The rearrangement joins TRBV12-5 to TRBJ1-1; TRBD1 is a possible D gene (5 bases). V was trimmed by 1 base and J by 5 bases, leaving 14 bases between them. This CDR3 is built from 15 residues. From germline, CDR1 is LGHNT and CDR2 FRNRAP. CDR3 in DNA: TGTGCTAGTGGTTTGGCGACAGTTAAGGGGACTGAAGCTTTCTTT. Encoded protein: CASGLATVKGTEAFF.

The chain recombines TRBV6-2 or TRBV6-3 with TRBJ1-4; D is ambiguous. Looked up from germline, CDR1 is MNHEY and CDR2 is SVGEGT. This CDR3 spans 15 amino acids. V lost 6 bases to trimming and J lost 8 bases, with 19 bases between them. The CDR3 here is CASSSPTSIREKLFF. For the CDR3, the DNA is TGTGCCAGCAGCTCCCCCACTTCGATTCGGGAAAAACTGTTTTTT.

The V gene is TRBV9, the J gene TRBJ1-2, with D tentatively TRBD1 (6 bases). Deletions cut 4 bases from V and 8 bases from J, with 21 bases between. CDR3 length: 15 amino acids. Germline assignment: CDR1 SGDLS and CDR2 YYNGEE. CDR3 nucleotides: TGTGCCAGCAGCTTCCCGCCCGGGGGGGCAGGGGGCTACACCTTC. It codes for CASSFPPGGAGGYTF.

The chain carries TRBV4-3 and TRBJ1-2; 8 bases match TRBD1. The length of the CDR3 is 15 residues. The ends lost 0 bases at V and 4 bases at J; junction bases unmatched: 4. CDR1 LGHNA and CDR2 YSLEER come from the germline V gene. CDR3 nucleotide sequence: TGCGCCAGCAGCCAAGATTTGGGACAGGTCTATGGCTACACCTTC. Residues: CASSQDLGQVYGYTF.

The chain joins TRBV7-9 to TRBJ1-2, with D possibly being TRBD1 (5 bases). V dropped 2 bases and J dropped 4 bases, with 11 bases sitting between them. In germline, CDR1 is SEHNR, CDR2 FQNEAQ (reference sequence). The CDR3 totals 14 residues. This CDR3 is CASSLNAGVYGYTF. The CDR3, as DNA: TGTGCCAGCAGCTTAAATGCGGGGGTCTATGGCTACACCTTC.

V gene TRBV14 combines with J gene TRBJ1-2; 9 bases fit TRBD1. This CDR3 spans 16 amino acids. Unmatched junction bases numbered 7, after V lost 3 bases and J lost 2 bases. Germline lookup yields CDR1 SGHDN and CDR2 FVKESK. CDR3 coding DNA: TGTGCCAGCAGCCACATTCCGGGACAGGGCAACTATGGCTACACCTTC. Its translation: CASSHIPGQGNYGYTF. The full variable domain, rest sourced from reference TRBV14 and TRBJ1-2, is EAGVTQFPSHSVIEKGQTVTLRCDPISGHDNLYWYRRVMGKEIKFLLHFVKESKQDESGMPNNRFLAERTGGTYSTLKVQPAELEDSGVYFCASSHIPGQGNYGYTFGSGTRLTVV.

The J gene is TRBJ2-7, the V gene TRBV2, with 8 nucleotides matching TRBD1. Germline V gene data show CDR1 as SNHLY and CDR2 as FYNNEI. With 6 bases clipped from V and 5 bases from J, the junction kept 12 bases outside the gene matches. The CDR3 totals 15 residues. For the CDR3, the DNA is TGTGCCAGCAGCGGTTCGACAGGGGATAGCCACGAGCAGTACTTC. Translating gives CASSGSTGDSHEQYF.

The chain couples TRBV9 to TRBJ1-3, with D perhaps TRBD1 (6 bases). Trimming removed 0 bases at V and 2 bases at J, with 15 bases between. The CDR3 has 17 residues. Per the germline V gene, CDR1 is SGDLS and CDR2 is YYNGEE. As DNA, the CDR3 is TGTGCCAGCAGCGTAGGGGGACCAGGGGCTGCTGGAAACACCATATATTTT. Its protein is CASSVGGPGAAGNTIYF.

This clone was seen once. The chain employs TRBV9 and TRBJ1-2; D not certain. The CDR3 covers 13 residues. The germline CDR1 and CDR2 sequences are SGDLS and YYNGEE. The V gene lost 0 bases and the J gene lost 5 bases, with 8 bases spanning the gap. The CDR3 reads CASSVGRDYGYTF. CDR3 coding DNA: TGTGCCAGCAGCGTAGGGAGAGATTATGGCTACACCTTC.

This sequence joins TRBV30 and TRBJ1-6, with 7 nucleotides matching TRBD1. Germline V gene sequence: CDR1 GTSNPN, CDR2 SVGIG (reference sequence). With 3 bases clipped from V and 0 bases from J, the junction kept 8 bases outside the gene matches. The CDR3 is 17 residues long. This CDR3 is CAWRGEQGSSYNSPLHF. The CDR3 DNA is TGTGCCTGGAGGGGAGAACAGGGGAGCTCCTATAATTCACCCCTCCACTTT. Combining the CDR3 with reference TRBV30 and TRBJ1-6 gives the whole variable domain SQTIHQWPATLVQPVGSPLSLECTVEGTSNPNLYWYRQAAGRGLQLLFYSVGIGQISSEVPQNLSASRPQDRQFILSSKKLLLSDSGFYLCAWRGEQGSSYNSPLHFGNGTRLTVT.

The chain is built from TRBV4-3 and TRBJ1-5, with a tentative D call TRBD1 (5 bases). V gave up 1 base and J gave up 4 bases, with 11 bases separating them. Germline CDR1 LGHNA, CDR2 YSLEER. The CDR3 is made up of 15 amino acids. CDR3 region: CASSQVARENQPQHF. CDR3 in DNA: TGCGCCAGCAGCCAAGTTGCCAGGGAAAATCAGCCCCAGCATTTT.

The V gene is TRBV6-1, the J gene TRBJ2-2; D not resolved. Germline V gene data show CDR1 as MNHNS and CDR2 as SASEGT. There are 16 residues in the CDR3. Trimming removed 2 bases from V and 0 bases from J, with 10 bases in between. Here the CDR3 reads CASSELYSPNTGELFF. The CDR3 bases are TGTGCCAGCAGTGAATTATACAGCCCGAACACCGGGGAGCTGTTTTTT.

This clone was seen a single time. The chain uses TRBV28 and TRBJ2-7, with a possible D match to TRBD2 (6 bases). Germline lookup yields CDR1 MDHEN and CDR2 SYDVKM. The CDR3 runs to 14 residues. V gave up 6 bases and J gave up 6 bases, with 18 bases separating them. CDR3 nucleotides: TGTGCCAGCAGCTTAGGAGGGCCTTCGTCCGAGCAGTACTTC. Protein product: CASSLGGPSSEQYF.

The V call is TRBV7-9, the J call TRBJ1-2; D is possibly TRBD1 (5 bases). CDR1 is SEHNR and CDR2 is FQNEAQ in the germline V gene (reference sequence). Between the trimmed V and J ends, which lost 5 bases and 5 bases, there was a span of 18 bases. There are 15 residues in the CDR3. The CDR3 protein is CASSAGLFRGYGYTF. Here the CDR3 DNA reads TGTGCCAGCAGCGCCGGACTTTTTCGGGGGTATGGCTACACCTTC. The variable domain in full, completed from reference TRBV7-9 and TRBJ1-2, reads DTGVSQNPRHKITKRGQNVTFRCDPISEHNRLYWYRQTLGQGPEFLTYFQNEAQLEKSRLLSDRFSAERPKGSFSTLEIQRTEQGDSAMYLCASSAGLFRGYGYTFGSGTRLTVV.

This chain connects TRBV6-6 to TRBJ2-7; the match to TRBD2 covers 14 bases. V lost 6 bases to trimming and J lost 4 bases; unmatched junction nucleotides: 5. The CDR3 is made up of 15 amino acids. CDR1 is MNHNY, CDR2 SVGAGI, per germline (reference sequence). The CDR3 region has the DNA TGTGCCAGCAGGCCTGGGACTAGCGGGGGATACGAGCAGTACTTC. It encodes CASRPGTSGGYEQYF.

This clone was recorded only once. J is TRBJ1-1 and V is TRBV6-6, with 7 bases matching TRBD1. The germline V gene has CDR1 MNHNY and CDR2 SVGAGI (reference sequence). This CDR3 is 17 amino acids long. Trimming removed 5 bases from V and 0 bases from J; junction bases left unmatched: 12. The CDR3 sequence: CASSPLGQAPMNTEAFF. In DNA form, the CDR3 reads TGTGCCAGCAGTCCACTTGGACAGGCTCCCATGAACACTGAAGCTTTCTTT.

As regards this clone: At one end, the junction sequence differs from germline, possibly due to a read error. The chain links TRBV20-1 to TRBJ2-3; the match to TRBD2 covers 8 bases. Germline lookup yields CDR1 DFQATT and CDR2 SNEGSKA (reference sequence). The CDR3 consists of 9 residues. CDR3 coding DNA: TGCAGTGCTACCCTAGCGGGTGTCTTT. It is translated as CSATLAGVF.

The chain couples TRBV7-2 to TRBJ2-5; 8 nucleotides agree with TRBD2. The CDR3 extends over 15 amino acids. Looked up from germline, CDR1 is SGHTA and CDR2 is FQGNSA. Germline trimming cut 6 bases from V and 3 bases from J; bases unmatched to any gene: 9. The chain's CDR3 is CASRPDGGGKETQYF. CDR3 bases: TGTGCCAGCAGGCCCGACGGGGGGGGTAAAGAGACCCAGTACTTC. Together with reference TRBV7-2 and TRBJ2-5, the CDR3 gives the full variable domain: GAGVSQSPSNKVTEKGKDVELRCDPISGHTALYWYRQSLGQGLEFLIYFQGNSAPDKSGLPSDRFSAERTGGSVSTLTIQRTQQEDSAVYLCASRPDGGGKETQYFGPGTRLLVL.

The CDR3 DNA sequence: TGTGCCAGCTCACGCGCCAGGGAGGACTACGAGCAGTACTTC. Translating it yields CASSRAREDYEQYF. V is TRBV18 and J is TRBJ2-7, with TRBD2 as a possible D gene (6 bases). The CDR3 spans 14 residues. Germline V gives CDR1 KGHSH, CDR2 LQKENI. V gave up 4 bases and J gave up 3 bases, with 13 bases separating them.

The V and J genes are TRBV4-2 and TRBJ1-1; D unclear. In germline, CDR1 is LGHNA, CDR2 YNFKEQ. V dropped 4 bases and J dropped 4 bases, with 19 bases sitting between them. This CDR3 is 16 amino acids long. The CDR3 DNA follows: TGTGCCAGCAGCCGGGAGACTACGGCAGGAAGCACTGAAGCTTTCTTT. Amino acid sequence: CASSRETTAGSTEAFF.